This TCR beta chain came from a study of T-cell reconstitution after alpha-beta-depleted transplantation in children. TCRbeta library preparation incorporated unique molecular identifiers. TCRdb processed the PCR reads anew with MiXCR; each CDR3 protein has one entry. This table has about 110,000 distinct CDR3 sequences, around 6.4% appearing once. The CDR3 runs 13 residues. V lost 6 bases and J lost 0, with 9 bases in between. From germline, CDR1 is SGHVS and CDR2 FNYEAQ. General observations from the study: T-cell counts and diversity at one year post-transplant came mainly from newly produced T cells. After transplant, at about two months, alpha-beta T cells were reportedly derived from several hundred expanded graft clones. Elevated TCRbeta diversity at day 60 was traced, in some patients, to surviving recipient T cells and thymic progenitors.

On this clonotype: Its antigen is still unknown.

The chain combines TRBV7-6 with TRBJ2-7, with D tentatively TRBD2 (5 bases). This receptor was taken from a male patient aged 2-15 years who had a stem cell transplant for acute lymphoblastic leukemia, so the T cells may come from the graft donor. This specimen consisted of PBMCs, mostly from graft donor cells, obtained 360 days after TCRalphabeta/CD19-depleted stem cell transplant. CDR3 residues: CASSIGSSYEQYF. The CDR3 DNA sequence: TGTGCCAGCAGTATAGGGAGCTCCTACGAGCAGTACTTC.